These T cell receptor beta chains were read from a single sample in a study of cytomegalovirus exposure and HLA in healthy donors. TCRdb's copy holds only in-frame clones and misses some; the assay was immunoSEQ multiplex PCR. The sample lists about 170,000 clones; roughly 80% were seen once. Sequenced material: PBMCs. These receptors all stem from a male donor in good health and CMV-seronegative. Each CDR3 is given with its conserved first and last residue. Each record gives: clone size, D gene, V gene, J gene, CDR3 DNA, CDR3 protein. A D gene is named only where the DNA matches it firmly. Where a row states a size, it is once, few, many or the class of an expanded clone; other rows omit it.

>-|TRBD1|TRBV5-1|TRBJ1-3
TGCGCCAGCAGCTTGGGAAATACCGGGACAGTCGGAAACACCATATATTTT
CASSLGNTGTVGNTIYF
>once|-|TRBV9|TRBJ2-5
TGTGCCAGCAGCGACGAAGAGGCCCCCGGGGAGACTCAGTACTTC
CASSDEEAPGETQYF
>-|-|TRBV2|TRBJ1-4
TGTGCCAGCAAATCGGGGGGCGCTTATGAAAAACTGTTTTTT
CASKSGGAYEKLFF
>-|-|TRBV4-3|TRBJ1-2
TGCGCCAGCAGCCAAGATGGGGCTCGCGGCTACACCTTC
CASSQDGARGYTF
>-|TRBD2|TRBV27|TRBJ2-1
TGTGCCAGCAGTCCACGGACTAGCGGGGGGGCAATTTACAATGAGCAGTTCTTC
CASSPRTSGGAIYNEQFF
>-|-|TRBV5-1|TRBJ2-2
TGCGCCAGCAGCTTGAGTGTCAGGGGTACCGGGGAGCTGTTTTTT
CASSLSVRGTGELFF
>-|-|TRBV11-2|TRBJ1-1
TGTGCCAGCAGCCGTCCGCGGGGGCGGTTGGAGGCTTTCTTT
CASSRPRGRLEAFF
>-|-|TRBV7-9|TRBJ1-4
TGTGCCAGCAGCCTTGAGGGAGCGACGTTGAGTGAAAAACTGTTTTTT
CASSLEGATLSEKLFF
>-|-|TRBV5-4|TRBJ1-6
TGTGCCAGCAGCTTGCTTGAGAGTTCACCCCTCCACTTT
CASSLLESSPLHF
>-|TRBD1|TRBV19|TRBJ1-2
TGTGCCAGTAGTATAGACTCCGGGACAGCTATCGACACCTTC
CASSIDSGTAIDTF
>few|-|TRBV6-1|TRBJ2-7
TGTGCCAGCTGGTCGGGGTACAGCTCCTACGAGCAGTACTTC
CASWSGYSSYEQYF
>-|TRBD1|TRBV5-1|TRBJ1-2
TGCGCCAGCAGCGTCGCGGACAGGGACTATGGCTACACCTTC
CASSVADRDYGYTF
>-|-|TRBV5-1|TRBJ2-3
TGCGCCAGCAGCTTGCTGGGCAACACAGATACGCAGTATTTT
CASSLLGNTDTQYF
>-|TRBD1|TRBV10-3|TRBJ2-3
TGTGCCAGCACCTTCGGGACAGGGACCGATACGCAGTATTTT
CASTFGTGTDTQYF
>few|TRBD1|TRBV7-9|TRBJ2-5
TGTGCCAGCAAACTCGACAGGGCAGGAGAGCAGTACTTC
CASKLDRAGEQYF
>-|-|TRBV2|TRBJ1-1
TGTGCCAGCAGTGCCAGGTGGCTTGAAGCTTTCTTT
CASSARWLEAFF
>-|-|TRBV10-2|TRBJ1-1
TGCGCCAGCAGCGTAACCACGGGGGACACTGAAGCTTTCTTT
CASSVTTGDTEAFF
>-|TRBD1|TRBV10-3|TRBJ2-3
TGTGCCATCAGACAGGGGATCCCTAGCACAGATACGCAGTATTTT
CAIRQGIPSTDTQYF
>-|-|TRBV7-2|TRBJ2-3
TGTGCCAGCAGCTTGGGAGGACTGAGAGATACGCAGTATTTT
CASSLGGLRDTQYF
>-|TRBD1|TRBV9|TRBJ2-2
TGTGCCAGCAGCCGGGACAGGGCTGACACCGGGGAGCTGTTTTTT
CASSRDRADTGELFF
>once|TRBD1|TRBV2|TRBJ1-2
TGTGCCAGCAGTGAAGGACAGGGGGTGAGGCATGGCTACACCTTC
CASSEGQGVRHGYTF
>-|TRBD2|TRBV9|TRBJ2-3
TGTGCCAGCAGCGTAGTAGCGGGGAGCACAGATACGCAGTATTTT
CASSVVAGSTDTQYF
>once|-|TRBV25-1|TRBJ2-7
TGTGCCAGCAGTGCTTACAGGGAGCAGTACTTC
CASSAYREQYF
>-|TRBD2|TRBV11-2|TRBJ2-1
TGTGCCAGCAGCTTTCAGGCGGGGGGCCGCCTCAATGAGCAGTTCTTC
CASSFQAGGRLNEQFF
>-|-|TRBV15|TRBJ1-5
TGTGCCACCAGCAGAGCTATAGCAGCGACCAATCAGCCCCAGCATTTT
CATSRAIAATNQPQHF
>-|-|TRBV29-1|TRBJ1-2
TGCAGCGTGCTCTACCAGGGTAACTATGGCTACACCTTC
CSVLYQGNYGYTF
>-|-|TRBV25-1|TRBJ2-7
TGTGCCAGCAGTGAATCACTCTACGAGCAGTACTTC
CASSESLYEQYF
>-|-|TRBV19|TRBJ2-1
TGTGCCAGTAGTATCGAAGCGAGCTCCTACAATGAGCAGTTCTTC
CASSIEASSYNEQFF
>-|TRBD1|TRBV19|TRBJ1-2
TGTGCCAGTAGTATGACAGGGGACTATGGCTACACCTTC
CASSMTGDYGYTF
>few|TRBD1|TRBV18|TRBJ1-2
TGTGCCAGCTCACCAGGGACAGCCTATGGCTACACCTTC
CASSPGTAYGYTF
>-|TRBD1|TRBV6-5|TRBJ1-5
TGTGCCAGTAAGACAGGGGGCGGCAATCAGCCCCAGCATTTT
CASKTGGGNQPQHF
>-|-|TRBV6-5|TRBJ2-7
TGTGCCAGTACTGAGGAGGGCTCCTACGAGCAGTACTTC
CASTEEGSYEQYF